This entry is about one TCR beta chain. As yet, its antigen is unknown. The sample belongs to a study of cytomegalovirus exposure and HLA in healthy donors. Whole-study context: Unique TCRs numbering roughly 85 million, obtained from HLA-typed donors, made up an early data release.

Findings and limits, study-wide: Upon later analysis, TCR association rates were observed to vary by HLA locus, being highest for DRB1 and lowest for HLA-C. In a later analysis, several top co-occurrence clusters appeared linked to parvovirus B19, influenza, CMV and Epstein-Barr virus.

V shed 11 bases and J shed 0 bases, with 8 bases lying between them. This CDR3 region has 12 residues. CDR1 and CDR2 from the germline V gene are MDHEN and SYDVKM. Amplification used 60 Vbeta primers and 13 Jbeta primers. The assay was immunoSEQ multiplex PCR, and TCRdb's table has in-frame clones only and misses some. The repertoire table contains about 190,000 clones. The clonotype originates from a woman aged 25 to 39 in good health and CMV-seropositive. Sequences were obtained from PBMCs. V is TRBV28 and J is TRBJ1-5; tentatively, D is TRBD1 (6 bases). Written as DNA, the CDR3 is TGTGCCGTACAGGGTAGCAATCAGCCCCAGCATTTT. Translation gives CAVQGSNQPQHF.